This entry lists 22 T cell receptor beta chains sequenced from one sample in a study of T cell responses to AZD1222 COVID-19 vaccine. Clones were read by immunoSEQ multiplex PCR, and TCRdb kept only the in-frame ones, dropping some. Of more than 100,000 clones detected, around 91% appear once; the ten largest clones hold around 1.7%. Sequencing was performed on peripheral blood, taken on day 0 of AZD1222 vaccination. These receptors were obtained from an adult in good health.

J is TRBJ2-1 and V is TRBV5-1, with D possibly called TRBD1 or TRBD2 (5 bases each). Looked up from germline, CDR1 is SGHRS and CDR2 is YFSETQ. V lost 2 bases and J 5 bases, leaving 17 bases between the germline ends. This CDR3 has 16 amino acids. This chain's CDR3 is CASSLARDRTHNEQFF. The CDR3, as DNA: TGCGCCAGCAGCTTAGCCAGGGACCGCACCCACAATGAGCAGTTCTTC.

The J gene is TRBJ1-6, the V gene TRBV5-1, with D maybe TRBD1 (5 bases). Trimming cost V 0 bases and J 8 bases, with 9 bases left between them. This CDR3 has 14 residues. CDR1 is SGHRS and CDR2 is YFSETQ in the germline V gene. For the CDR3, the DNA is TGCGCCAGCAGCTTGGTGGGGGGAGATTCACCCCTCCACTTT. It yields the protein CASSLVGGDSPLHF.

V and J are TRBV4-1 and TRBJ1-5, with 8 bases fitting TRBD1. The CDR3 is 18 amino acids. From germline, CDR1 is MGHRA and CDR2 YSYEKL. V gave up 1 base and J gave up 2 bases; unmatched junction bases: 10. This chain's CDR3 is CASSQVRQGIGGNQPQHF. CDR3 nucleotides: TGCGCCAGCAGCCAAGTTCGACAGGGGATAGGGGGCAATCAGCCCCAGCATTTT.

The chain links TRBV10-3 to TRBJ1-5; maybe TRBD1 (6 bases). The V end lost 6 bases, the J end lost 0 bases, and 9 bases lay between the germline ends. Germline V gives CDR1 ENHRY, CDR2 SYGVKD. The CDR3 sequence is 14 residues long. CDR3 in amino acids: CAIRGQDSNQPQHF. CDR3 nucleotides: TGTGCCATCAGGGGACAAGATAGCAATCAGCCCCAGCATTTT.

The chain employs TRBV6-2 or TRBV6-3 and TRBJ2-1; perhaps TRBD2 as D (5 bases). The CDR3 has 15 amino acids. CDR1 MNHEY and CDR2 SVGEGT come from the germline V gene. Trimming cost V 3 bases and J 9 bases, with 18 bases left between them. The CDR3 spells CASSYHSQGSPEQFF. The CDR3 coding sequence is TGTGCCAGCAGTTATCACTCACAAGGGAGTCCTGAGCAGTTCTTC.

CDR3 amino acids: CASSLDPSHEQYV. The DNA of the CDR3 is TGCGCCAGCAGCTTGGATCCTTCCCACGAGCAGTACGTC. The rearrangement uses TRBV5-1 and TRBJ2-7, with D hard to call. Germline V gene lookup returns CDR1 SGHRS and CDR2 YFSETQ. The length of the CDR3 is 13 residues. V was pared by 0 bases and J by 5 bases, with 9 bases between.

CDR3 coding DNA: TGTGCCAGCAGTTCCGGACAGGGCCACTATGGCTACACCTTC. It codes for CASSSGQGHYGYTF. This chain uses TRBV6-5 with TRBJ1-2, with 8 bases matching TRBD1. V dropped 4 bases and J dropped 3; count of bases not matched to a gene: 4. Germline values: CDR1 MNHEY, CDR2 SVGAGI. This CDR3 region has 14 residues.

The chain combines TRBV7-8 with TRBJ2-3; TRBD1 is a possible D gene (5 bases). Trimming left V 2 bases short and J 6 bases short, with 18 bases between. The CDR3 consists of 16 residues. Per germline, CDR1 SGHVS and CDR2 FQNEAQ. The CDR3 nucleotides are TGTGCCAGCAGCTTAAGTCGGTGGCAGGGAAGGGATACGCAGTATTTT. Amino acids: CASSLSRWQGRDTQYF. Filled out from reference TRBV7-8 and TRBJ2-3, the complete variable domain reads GAGVSQSPRYKVAKRGQDVALRCDPISGHVSLFWYQQALGQGPEFLTYFQNEAQLDKSGLPSDRFFAERPEGSVSTLKIQRTQQEDSAVYLCASSLSRWQGRDTQYFGPGTRLTVL.

V is TRBV3-1 (or the pseudogene TRBV3-2) and J is TRBJ1-1, with D possibly matching TRBD1 (5 bases). V lost 7 bases and J lost 1, with 7 bases in between. The CDR3 is made up of 12 amino acids. Looked up from germline, CDR1 is LGHDT and CDR2 is YNNKEL (reference sequence). The CDR3 DNA reads TGTGCCAGCACCGACAGGAACACTGAAGCTTTCTTT. It specifies CASTDRNTEAFF.

This sequence joins TRBV5-1 and TRBJ1-4; D gene ambiguous. This CDR3 is 16 amino acids long. The germline gives CDR1 SGHRS, CDR2 YFSETQ. Trimming cost V 4 bases and J 0 bases, with 13 bases left between them. This CDR3 reads CASSAGLRTTNEKLFF. DNA of the CDR3: TGCGCCAGCAGCGCCGGGTTGCGAACAACTAATGAAAAACTGTTTTTT.

CDR3: CASSTNGQGYNEQFF. The CDR3 nucleotides read TGCGCCAGCAGCACCAACGGACAGGGATACAATGAGCAGTTCTTC. The V gene is TRBV5-1, the J gene TRBJ2-1; 8 bases map to TRBD1. Germline V gene sequence: CDR1 SGHRS, CDR2 YFSETQ. The J segment lost 4 bases and the V segment lost 4 bases, leaving 7 bases of the junction unmatched. The CDR3 spans 15 residues.

In nucleotides, the CDR3 is TGTGCCAGCAGTTTCGACGCGACAGGGGCAAGCGAGCAGTACTTC. Translation gives CASSFDATGASEQYF. V is TRBV5-4 and J is TRBJ2-7, with 8 bases fitting TRBD1. Germline V CDR1 and CDR2: SGHNT, YYREEE (reference sequence). The J segment lost 6 bases and the V segment lost 5 bases, leaving 13 bases of the junction unmatched. CDR3 length: 15 amino acids.

This chain connects TRBV6-5 to TRBJ1-3; D call uncertain. CDR1 and CDR2 from the germline V gene are MNHEY and SVGAGI. V gave up 0 bases and J gave up 0 bases, with 9 bases separating them. The CDR3 runs to 16 residues. CDR3 DNA: TGTGCCAGCAGTTACTCGTTAGTACCCTCTGGAAACACCATATATTTT. Encoded protein: CASSYSLVPSGNTIYF.

This CDR3 is CASSRDWRNTGELFF. In nucleotides, the CDR3 is TGTGCCAGCAGCCGGGACTGGAGGAACACCGGGGAGCTGTTTTTT. The chain links TRBV9 to TRBJ2-2; tentative D call: TRBD2 (6 bases). CDR1 and CDR2 from the germline V gene are SGDLS and YYNGEE. This CDR3 has 15 residues. V lost 4 bases to trimming and J lost 1 base, with 11 bases between them.

The gene calls are TRBV19 and TRBJ1-5, with D perhaps matching TRBD1 (5 bases). V shed 3 bases and J shed 0 bases, with 21 bases lying between them. This CDR3 contains 19 residues. CDR1 and CDR2 from the germline V gene are LNHDA and SQIVND (reference sequence). The CDR3 DNA reads TGTGCCAGTAGTATTCGACCGGGACGCATGTCTTATAGCAATCAGCCCCAGCATTTT. Encoded protein: CASSIRPGRMSYSNQPQHF.

This clone was observed a single time. The chain carries TRBV27 and TRBJ1-1, with 9 bases fitting TRBD1. The germline V gene has CDR1 MNHEY and CDR2 SMNVEV (reference sequence). The CDR3 sequence is 13 residues long. J was trimmed by 7 bases and V by 3 bases; bases with no gene match: 3. The CDR3 DNA is TGTGCCAGCAGTTTCGGGACAGGGAGTGAAGCTTTCTTT. Protein: CASSFGTGSEAFF.

The genes are TRBV7-9 and TRBJ2-1; D unclear. There are 12 residues in the CDR3. Germline loops: CDR1 SEHNR, CDR2 FQNEAQ (reference sequence). Trimming shortened V by 1 base and J by 7 bases, and 5 bases separated the two germline ends. The CDR3: CASSLVVNEQFF. The DNA of the CDR3 is TGTGCCAGCAGCTTAGTCGTAAATGAGCAGTTCTTC.

The chain employs TRBV6-5 and TRBJ2-7, with TRBD2 as a possible D gene (6 bases). This CDR3 comprises 15 residues. V gave up 0 bases and J gave up 2 bases, with 11 bases separating them. From germline, CDR1 is MNHEY and CDR2 SVGAGI. This CDR3 is CASSYSSGEAYEQYF. DNA of the CDR3: TGTGCCAGCAGTTACTCGAGTGGGGAGGCCTACGAGCAGTACTTC.

The chain recombines TRBV18 with TRBJ2-7; 8 bases are a match to TRBD2. The CDR3 is made up of 17 amino acids. Losses at the gene ends were 3 bases for V and 5 bases for J; bases not matched to a gene: 15. The V gene's germline CDR1 is KGHSH and CDR2 LQKENI. CDR3 region: CASSPGGPGREFHEQYV. The CDR3 region has the DNA TGTGCCAGCTCACCCGGAGGACCCGGGAGGGAATTCCACGAGCAGTACGTC.

The J gene is TRBJ1-1, the V gene TRBV7-3; no definite D call. The germline gives CDR1 SGHTA, CDR2 FQGTGA. V was shortened by 1 base and J by 2 bases, with 11 bases between the two germline ends. This CDR3 spans 15 amino acids. The CDR3 protein is CASSLSGQLNTEAFF. In nucleotides, the CDR3 is TGTGCCAGCAGCTTAAGTGGGCAGCTAAACACTGAAGCTTTCTTT.

The chain recombines TRBV5-8 with TRBJ1-5; D not resolved. The CDR3 has 14 residues. Germline V gene sequence: CDR1 SGHTS, CDR2 YDEGEE. V was shortened by 4 bases and J by 2 bases, with 10 bases between the two germline ends. CDR3 sequence reads: CASSVDWGNQPQHF. For the CDR3, the DNA is TGTGCCAGCAGCGTTGACTGGGGCAATCAGCCCCAGCATTTT.

The chain uses TRBV5-4 and TRBJ1-5; D uncertain. Germline V gene data show CDR1 as SGHNT and CDR2 as YYREEE (reference sequence). The CDR3 contains 15 residues. V lost 4 bases to trimming and J lost 2 bases, with 13 bases between them. CDR3 coding DNA: TGTGCCAGCAGCCCCGAATTGGGTCGCAATCAGCCCCAGCATTTT. Protein sequence: CASSPELGRNQPQHF.